The 4 T cell receptor beta chains below all came from one sample that was sequenced in a study of blood T cell repertoires in COVID-19. Measured with immunoSEQ multiplex PCR; TCRdb has only the in-frame clones, and not every one. The data show tens of thousands of clones, with approximately 84% seen just once and about 4.3% held by the top ten. The sequenced sample consisted of peripheral blood. The receptors derive from a man aged 45-60 years with active COVID-19.

V gene TRBV6-6 combines with J gene TRBJ2-7, with 7 bases identical to TRBD1. The CDR3 covers 12 residues. Trimming took 7 bases from V and 5 from J; bases not matched to a gene: 5. From germline, CDR1 is MNHNY and CDR2 SVGAGI (reference sequence). The CDR3 reads CASIGGWNEQYF. The CDR3 DNA reads as TGTGCCAGCATAGGGGGCTGGAACGAGCAGTACTTC.

The chain has TRBV11-2 and TRBJ2-1, with 9 positions matching TRBD1. This CDR3 spans 15 amino acids. The germline V gene has CDR1 SGHAT and CDR2 FQNNGV. Trimming removed 6 bases from V and 0 bases from J; junction bases left unmatched: 3. Here the CDR3 reads CASSLGQGSYNEQFF. CDR3 sequence (DNA): TGTGCCAGCAGTCTGGGACAGGGCTCCTACAATGAGCAGTTCTTC.

This clone was seen a handful of times. This chain uses TRBV3-1 (or the pseudogene TRBV3-2) with TRBJ2-5, with D perhaps matching TRBD1 (6 bases). The germline gives CDR1 LGHDT, CDR2 YNNKEL (reference sequence). V was shortened by 1 base and J by 2 bases, with 14 bases between the two germline ends. CDR3 length equals 16 residues. As DNA, the CDR3 is TGTGCCAGCAGCCAAGGCCAGGGGTTTTCGCAAGAGACCCAGTACTTC. Residues: CASSQGQGFSQETQYF.

The CDR3 DNA sequence: TGCAGCGTTTCCGGGGGACAGATGGGTGGCTACACCTTC. Residues: CSVSGGQMGGYTF. This chain joins TRBV29-1 and TRBJ1-2; 7 bases are a match to TRBD1. The CDR3 runs 13 residues. V lost 5 bases and J lost 7; bases outside the gene matches: 10. Germline CDR1 is SQVTM and CDR2 is ANQGSEA.